This T cell receptor (beta chain) was captured in a study of a mutant IDH1 vaccine in newly diagnosed glioma. Study information: Before enrollment, patients got radiotherapy alone, temozolomide alone, or mostly the combination.

Details on this clone: Its specificity is unknown.

The repertoire was sequenced with immunoSEQ multiplex PCR; TCRdb's copy has only in-frame clones and lacks some. The sample shows 120,000 or so clones, 80% of them seen only once. Time point given: week 11, during vaccination. Vaccination comprised doses that each held 300 ug of mutant IDH1 20-mer peptide, plus topical imiquimod. The germline V gene has CDR1 SGHNT and CDR2 YYREEE (reference sequence). The CDR3 is 17 amino acids. The junction had 14 bases not matched to a gene; V was cut back by 4 bases and J by 3 bases. The TCR sequence derives from a man aged 40-55 years with glioma. The gene calls are TRBV5-4 and TRBJ2-7, with 9 bases identical to TRBD2. Sequenced here: PBMCs, sampled from a glioma patient whose treatment included an IDH1 peptide vaccine. The CDR3 sequence: CASSRSGRRVGVYEQYF. The DNA for the CDR3 is TGTGCCAGCAGCAGGAGCGGGAGGAGGGTGGGGGTCTACGAGCAGTACTTC.